One T cell receptor (beta chain) is described in this entry. These data are taken from a study of shared clonotypes between healthy human individuals. Study in general: The study enrolled two women and three men aged 18 to 49.

Produced via immunoSEQ multiplex PCR; TCRdb's table is partial and in-frame only. The table includes about 2.4 million clones, over 85% detected once. CDR1 WNHNN and CDR2 SYGVQD come from the germline V gene (reference sequence). V lost 6 bases and J lost 6, with 11 bases in between. The CDR3 spans 13 residues. Input material: naive CD4+ T cells sorted from blood. The subset was: CD45RA+ positively selected. The TCR sequence derives from a man between 18 and 35 years old in good health. The rearrangement links TRBV10-1 to TRBJ2-2; D unresolved. CDR3 protein: CASSPIGSGELFF. In nucleotides, the CDR3 is TGCGCCAGCAGCCCTATAGGGTCCGGGGAGCTGTTTTTT.